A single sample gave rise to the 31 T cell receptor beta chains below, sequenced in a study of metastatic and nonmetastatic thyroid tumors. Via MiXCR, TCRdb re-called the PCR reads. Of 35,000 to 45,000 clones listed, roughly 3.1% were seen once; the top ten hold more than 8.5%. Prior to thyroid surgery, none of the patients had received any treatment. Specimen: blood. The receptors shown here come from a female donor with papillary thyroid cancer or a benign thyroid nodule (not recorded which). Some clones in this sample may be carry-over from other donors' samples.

The CDR3: CASSYPGNQPQHF. The CDR3 DNA follows: TGTGCCAGCAGTTACCCGGGAAATCAGCCCCAGCATTTT. V and J are TRBV6-5 and TRBJ1-5; D unresolved. Germline V lookup: CDR1 MNHEY, CDR2 SVGAGI. The V gene lost 2 bases and the J gene lost 4 bases, with 6 bases spanning the gap. This CDR3 comprises 13 residues.

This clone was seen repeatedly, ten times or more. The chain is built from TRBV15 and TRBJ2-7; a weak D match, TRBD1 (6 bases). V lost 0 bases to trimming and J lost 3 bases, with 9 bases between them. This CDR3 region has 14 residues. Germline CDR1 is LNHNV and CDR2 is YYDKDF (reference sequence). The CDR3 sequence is CATSREQGNYEQYF. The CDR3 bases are TGTGCCACCAGCAGAGAACAGGGTAACTACGAGCAGTACTTC.

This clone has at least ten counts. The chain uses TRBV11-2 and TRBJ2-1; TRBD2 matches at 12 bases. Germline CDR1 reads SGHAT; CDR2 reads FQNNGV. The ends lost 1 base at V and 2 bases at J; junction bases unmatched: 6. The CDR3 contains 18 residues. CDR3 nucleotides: TGTGCCAGCAGCTTAGGTGGACTAGCGGGAAACACCTACAATGAGCAGTTCTTC. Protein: CASSLGGLAGNTYNEQFF.

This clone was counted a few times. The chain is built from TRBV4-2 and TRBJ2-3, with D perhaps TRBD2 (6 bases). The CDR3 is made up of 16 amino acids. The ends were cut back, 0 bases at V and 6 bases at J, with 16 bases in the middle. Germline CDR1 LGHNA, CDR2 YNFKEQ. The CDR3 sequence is CASSQDWVTAGDTQYF. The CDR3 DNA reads TGTGCCAGCAGCCAAGATTGGGTTACCGCGGGGGATACGCAGTATTTT.

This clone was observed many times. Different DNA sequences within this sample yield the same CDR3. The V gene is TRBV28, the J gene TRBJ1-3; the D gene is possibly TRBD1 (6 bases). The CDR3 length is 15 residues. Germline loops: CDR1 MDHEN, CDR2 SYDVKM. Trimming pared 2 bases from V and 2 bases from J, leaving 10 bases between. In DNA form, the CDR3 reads TGTGCCAGCAGTTTACCGGGGGCGGCTGGAAACACCATATATTTT. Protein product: CASSLPGAAGNTIYF.

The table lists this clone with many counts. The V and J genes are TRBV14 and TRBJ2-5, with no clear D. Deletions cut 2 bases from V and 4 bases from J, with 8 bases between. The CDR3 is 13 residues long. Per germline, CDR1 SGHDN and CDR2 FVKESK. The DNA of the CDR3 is TGTGCCAGCAGCCAACCTTGGGGAGAGACCCAGTACTTC. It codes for CASSQPWGETQYF.

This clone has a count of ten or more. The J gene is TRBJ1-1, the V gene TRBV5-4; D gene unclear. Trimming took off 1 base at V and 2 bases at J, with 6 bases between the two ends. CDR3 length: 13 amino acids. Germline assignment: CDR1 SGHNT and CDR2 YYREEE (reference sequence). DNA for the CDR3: TGTGCCAGCAGCTTGTCCGTAAACACTGAAGCTTTCTTT. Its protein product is CASSLSVNTEAFF.

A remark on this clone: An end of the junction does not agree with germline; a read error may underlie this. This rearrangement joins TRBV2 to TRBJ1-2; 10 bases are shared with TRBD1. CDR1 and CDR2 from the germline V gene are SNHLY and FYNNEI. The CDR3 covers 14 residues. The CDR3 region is CASSDMTGGYGYTF. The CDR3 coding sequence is TGCGCCAGCAGCGATATGACAGGGGGCTACGGCTACACCTTC.

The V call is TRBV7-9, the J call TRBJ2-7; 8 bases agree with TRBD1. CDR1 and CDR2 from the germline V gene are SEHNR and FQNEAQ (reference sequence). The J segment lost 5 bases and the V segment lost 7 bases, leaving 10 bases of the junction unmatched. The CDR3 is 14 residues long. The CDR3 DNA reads TGTGCCAGCACCTCCCCCGGACAGGGCCACGAGCAGTACTTC. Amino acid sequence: CASTSPGQGHEQYF.

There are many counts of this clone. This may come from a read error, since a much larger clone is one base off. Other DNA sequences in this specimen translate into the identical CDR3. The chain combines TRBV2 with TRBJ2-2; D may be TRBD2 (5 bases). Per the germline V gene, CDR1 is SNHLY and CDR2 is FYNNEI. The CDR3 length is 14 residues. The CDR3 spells CASSPGLNTGELFF. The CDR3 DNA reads TGTGCCAGCAGTCCCGGACTGAACACCGGGGAGCTGTTTTTC.

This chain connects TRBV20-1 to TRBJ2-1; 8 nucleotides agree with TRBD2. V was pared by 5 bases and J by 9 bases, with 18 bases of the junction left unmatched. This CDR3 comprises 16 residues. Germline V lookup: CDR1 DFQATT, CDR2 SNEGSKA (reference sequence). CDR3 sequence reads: CSASYSAGGLYGEQFF. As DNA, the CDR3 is TGCAGTGCTTCGTACTCGGCGGGAGGTCTCTACGGTGAGCAGTTCTTC.

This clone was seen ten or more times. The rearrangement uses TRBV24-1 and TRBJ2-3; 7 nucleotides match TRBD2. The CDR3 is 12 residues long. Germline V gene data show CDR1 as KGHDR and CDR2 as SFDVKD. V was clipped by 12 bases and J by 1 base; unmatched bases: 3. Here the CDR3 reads CASSGGTDTQYF. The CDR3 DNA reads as TGTGCCTCTAGCGGTGGCACAGATACGCAGTATTTT.

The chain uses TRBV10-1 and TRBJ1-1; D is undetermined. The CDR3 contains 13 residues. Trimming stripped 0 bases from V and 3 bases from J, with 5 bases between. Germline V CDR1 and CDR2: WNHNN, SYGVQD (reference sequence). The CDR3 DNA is TGCGCCAGCAGTGAGTCGCGGTACACTGAAGCTTTCTTT. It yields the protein CASSESRYTEAFF.

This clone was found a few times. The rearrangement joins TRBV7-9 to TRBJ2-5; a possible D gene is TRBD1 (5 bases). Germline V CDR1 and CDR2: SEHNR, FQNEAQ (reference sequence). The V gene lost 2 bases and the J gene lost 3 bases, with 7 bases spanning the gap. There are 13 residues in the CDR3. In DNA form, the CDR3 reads TGTGCCAGCAGCTTACCCAGGGAAGAGACCCAGTACTTC. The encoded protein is CASSLPREETQYF.

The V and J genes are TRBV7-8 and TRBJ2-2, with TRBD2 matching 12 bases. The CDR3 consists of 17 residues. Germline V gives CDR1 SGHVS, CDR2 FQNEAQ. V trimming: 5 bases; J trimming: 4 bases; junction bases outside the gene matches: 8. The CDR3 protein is CASSGGLAGKVTGELFF. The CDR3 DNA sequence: TGTGCCAGCAGCGGAGGACTAGCGGGAAAGGTCACCGGGGAGCTGTTTTTT.

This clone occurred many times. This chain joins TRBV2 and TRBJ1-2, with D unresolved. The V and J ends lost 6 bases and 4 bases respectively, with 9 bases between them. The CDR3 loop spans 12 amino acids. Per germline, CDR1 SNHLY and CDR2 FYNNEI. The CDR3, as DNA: TGTGCCAGCAGCCCGACATCCTATGGCTACACCTTC. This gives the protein CASSPTSYGYTF.

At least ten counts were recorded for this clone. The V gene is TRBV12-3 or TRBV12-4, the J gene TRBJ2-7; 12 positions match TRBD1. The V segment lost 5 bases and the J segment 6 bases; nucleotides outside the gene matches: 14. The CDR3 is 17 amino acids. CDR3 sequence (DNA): TGTGCCAGCAGTCTAATCCCACCGGGACAGGGGGCGAGCGAGCAGTACTTC. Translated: CASSLIPPGQGASEQYF.

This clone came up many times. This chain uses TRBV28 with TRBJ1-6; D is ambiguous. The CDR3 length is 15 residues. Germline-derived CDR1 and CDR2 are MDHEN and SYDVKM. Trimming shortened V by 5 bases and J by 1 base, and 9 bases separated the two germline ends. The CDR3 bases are TGTGCCAGCAGTCTCCCAGGATCCTATAATTCACCCCTCCACTTT. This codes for CASSLPGSYNSPLHF. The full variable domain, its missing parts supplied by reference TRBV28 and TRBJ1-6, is DVKVTQSSRYLVKRTGEKVFLECVQDMDHENMFWYRQDPGLGLRLIYFSYDVKMKEKGDIPEGYSVSREKKERFSLILESASTNQTSMYLCASSLPGSYNSPLHFGNGTRLTVT.

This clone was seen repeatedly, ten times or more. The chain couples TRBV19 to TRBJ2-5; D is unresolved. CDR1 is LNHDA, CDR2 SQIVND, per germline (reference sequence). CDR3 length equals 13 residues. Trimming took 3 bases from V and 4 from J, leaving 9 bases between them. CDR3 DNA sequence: TGTGCCAGTAGTATCCGCGGAAGAGAGACCCAGTACTTC. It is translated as CASSIRGRETQYF.

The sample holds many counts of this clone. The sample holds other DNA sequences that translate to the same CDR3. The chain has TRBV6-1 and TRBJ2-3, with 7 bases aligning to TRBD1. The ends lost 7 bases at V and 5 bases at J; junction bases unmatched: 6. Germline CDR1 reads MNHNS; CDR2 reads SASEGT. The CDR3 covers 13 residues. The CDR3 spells CASTANRGDTQYF. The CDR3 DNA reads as TGTGCCAGCACCGCTAACAGGGGAGATACGCAGTATTTT.

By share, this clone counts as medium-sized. Here the CDR3 DNA reads TGTGCCAGTAGTCCGCGGGACAGCTATAATTCACCCCTCCACTTT. It yields the protein CASSPRDSYNSPLHF. This chain uses TRBV19 with TRBJ1-6; 7 bases agree with TRBD1. The CDR3 has 15 amino acids. Losses at the gene ends were 5 bases for V and 3 bases for J; bases not matched to a gene: 4. Per the germline V gene, CDR1 is LNHDA and CDR2 is SQIVND (reference sequence).

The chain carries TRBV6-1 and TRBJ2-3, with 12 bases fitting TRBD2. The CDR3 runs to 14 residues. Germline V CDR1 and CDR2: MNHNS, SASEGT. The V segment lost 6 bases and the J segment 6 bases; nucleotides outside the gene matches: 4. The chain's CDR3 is CASRSSGRGDTQYF. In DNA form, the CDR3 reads TGTGCCAGCAGGTCTAGCGGGAGGGGGGATACGCAGTATTTT.

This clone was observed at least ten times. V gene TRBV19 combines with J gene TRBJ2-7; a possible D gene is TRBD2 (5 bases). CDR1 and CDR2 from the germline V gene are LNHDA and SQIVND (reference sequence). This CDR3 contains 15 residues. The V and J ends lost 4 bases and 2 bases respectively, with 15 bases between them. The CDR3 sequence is CASSTRSGKAYEQYF. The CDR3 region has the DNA TGTGCCAGTAGTACTCGAAGCGGAAAAGCCTACGAGCAGTACTTC.

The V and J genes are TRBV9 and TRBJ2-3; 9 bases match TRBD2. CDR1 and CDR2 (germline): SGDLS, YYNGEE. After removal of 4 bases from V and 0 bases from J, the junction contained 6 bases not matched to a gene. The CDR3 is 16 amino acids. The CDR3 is CASSPGLASSTDTQYF. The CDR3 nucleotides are TGTGCCAGCAGCCCCGGACTAGCGTCTAGCACAGATACGCAGTATTTT.

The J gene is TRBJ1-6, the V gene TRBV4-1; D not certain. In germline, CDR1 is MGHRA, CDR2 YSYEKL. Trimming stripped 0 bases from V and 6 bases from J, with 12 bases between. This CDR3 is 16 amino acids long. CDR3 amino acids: CASSQDLWHPNSPLHF. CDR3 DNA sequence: TGCGCCAGCAGCCAAGATCTGTGGCATCCTAATTCACCCCTCCACTTT.

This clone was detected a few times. The chain's CDR3 is CASSYPLGTSGKYEQFF. As DNA, the CDR3 is TGTGCCAGCAGTTACCCCCTAGGTACTAGCGGGAAATATGAGCAGTTCTTC. The genes are TRBV6-9 and TRBJ2-1, with 10 bases lining up with TRBD2. The CDR3 totals 17 residues. The V gene's germline CDR1 is MNHGY and CDR2 SVAAGI. The J segment lost 8 bases and the V segment lost 3 bases, leaving 13 bases of the junction unmatched.

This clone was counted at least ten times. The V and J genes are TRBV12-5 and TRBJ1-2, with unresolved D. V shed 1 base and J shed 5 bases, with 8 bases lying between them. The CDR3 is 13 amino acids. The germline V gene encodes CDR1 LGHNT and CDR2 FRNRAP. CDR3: CASGLGFEYGYTF. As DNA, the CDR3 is TGTGCTAGTGGTTTGGGTTTCGAGTATGGCTACACCTTC.

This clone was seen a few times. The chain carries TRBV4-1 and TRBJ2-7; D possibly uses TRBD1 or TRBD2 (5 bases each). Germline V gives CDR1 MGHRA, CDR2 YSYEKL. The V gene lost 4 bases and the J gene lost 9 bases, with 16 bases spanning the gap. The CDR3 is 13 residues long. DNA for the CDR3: TGCGCCAGCAGCCTAAATGCCGGGGCTGCGCAGTACTTC. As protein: CASSLNAGAAQYF.

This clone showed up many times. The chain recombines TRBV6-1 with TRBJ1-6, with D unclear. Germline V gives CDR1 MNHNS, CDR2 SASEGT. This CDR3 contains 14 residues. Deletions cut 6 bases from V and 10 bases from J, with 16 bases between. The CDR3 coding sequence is TGTGCCAGCAGCAGAGGCAGTATTCGGTCACCCCTCCACTTT. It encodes CASSRGSIRSPLHF.

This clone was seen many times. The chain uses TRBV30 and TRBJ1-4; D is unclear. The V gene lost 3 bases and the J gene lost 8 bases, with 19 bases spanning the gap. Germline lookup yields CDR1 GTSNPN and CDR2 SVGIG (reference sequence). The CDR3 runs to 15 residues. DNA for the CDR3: TGTGCCTGGAGCGCGGCTTGGACGCGAGGAGAAAAACTGTTTTTT. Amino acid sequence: CAWSAAWTRGEKLFF.

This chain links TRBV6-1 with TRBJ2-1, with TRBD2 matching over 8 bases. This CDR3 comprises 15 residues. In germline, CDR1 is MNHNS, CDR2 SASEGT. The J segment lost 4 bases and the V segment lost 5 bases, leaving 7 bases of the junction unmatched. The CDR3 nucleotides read TGTGCCAGCAGTCCGGCGGGAGGTGTTTACAATGAGCAGTTCTTC. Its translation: CASSPAGGVYNEQFF.